The clone carrying this T cell receptor beta chain was observed a handful of times. What it recognizes is unknown. V shed 2 bases, J shed 0 bases, and the junction held 5 bases outside the gene matches. CDR1 is SGHDT and CDR2 is YYEEEE in the germline V gene. CDR3 length: 15 amino acids. Stated time point: patch test 1, 2 weeks after DPC sensitization. The treatment denotes: therapeutic diphenylcyclopropenone sensitization with weekly scalp DPC. The authors' total RNA extraction used unfractionated whole blood. The sample comes from a study of human T cells and chemical hapten exposure. Study summary: Diphenylcyclopropenone was applied weekly to patients' scalps across the approximately 25-week study.

Unique molecular identifiers were attached to individual cDNA molecules within the library. TCRdb itself ran the RACE reads through MiXCR, one entry per CDR3 protein. There are around 380,000 distinct CDR3 sequences in the sample; about 4.8% occur only once, and 2% to 2.5% lies in the top ten. Overall study findings and caveats: Expanded TCRs showed more large CDR3 clusters than pre-sensitization or healthy control sets.

The source was whole blood, collected in connection with sensitization to the hapten diphenylcyclopropenone (DPC). The chain has TRBV5-6 and TRBJ2-7, with TRBD1 matching over 7 bases. The source of this sequence is a woman aged 45-59 years with alopecia areata. Some clones in this sample may be carry-over from other donors' samples. CDR3 DNA: TGTGCCAGCAGCTTTGGGACAGCCGTCTCCTACGAGCAGTACTTC. The encoded protein is CASSFGTAVSYEQYF.